The 5 T cell receptor beta chains below all came from one sample that was sequenced in a study of blood T cell repertoires in COVID-19. Produced via immunoSEQ multiplex PCR; TCRdb's table is partial and in-frame only. The sample lists 150,000 to 200,000 clones; 80% to 90% were seen once. Material for sequencing was peripheral blood. All receptors come from a man between 40 and 49 years old with active or convalescent COVID-19.

The CDR3 sequence is CASTGTDSEQFF. CDR3 coding DNA: TGTGCCAGCACCGGGACAGACAGTGAGCAGTTCTTC. The chain recombines TRBV7-9 with TRBJ2-1; TRBD1 matches at 7 bases. In germline, CDR1 is SEHNR, CDR2 FQNEAQ (reference sequence). This CDR3 spans 12 amino acids. J gave up 9 bases and V 7 bases, and 6 bases lay outside the gene matches. Combining the CDR3 with reference TRBV7-9 and TRBJ2-1 gives the whole variable domain DTGVSQNPRHKITKRGQNVTFRCDPISEHNRLYWYRQTLGQGPEFLTYFQNEAQLEKSRLLSDRFSAERPKGSFSTLEIQRTEQGDSAMYLCASTGTDSEQFFGPGTRLTVL.

The chain is built from TRBV2 and TRBJ1-1, with D possibly being TRBD1 (5 bases). V dropped 5 bases and J dropped 6 bases, with 19 bases sitting between them. The V gene's germline CDR1 is SNHLY and CDR2 FYNNEI. This CDR3 region has 15 residues. This chain's CDR3 is CASSPRYQGGAEAFF. CDR3 nucleotide sequence: TGTGCCAGCAGTCCCCGGTATCAGGGAGGAGCTGAAGCTTTCTTT.

The CDR3 spells CASRVDRAGDEKLFF. Written as DNA, the CDR3 is TGTGCCAGCAGGGTGGACAGGGCGGGGGATGAAAAACTGTTTTTT. The chain carries TRBV2 and TRBJ1-4, with 8 positions matching TRBD1. Germline values: CDR1 SNHLY, CDR2 FYNNEI. This CDR3 spans 15 amino acids. V lost 6 bases and J lost 6; bases outside the gene matches: 9. Complete variable domain (other parts from reference TRBV2 and TRBJ1-4): EPEVTQTPSHQVTQMGQEVILRCVPISNHLYFYWYRQILGQKVEFLVSFYNNEISEKSEIFDDQFSVERPDGSNFTLKIRSTKLEDSAMYFCASRVDRAGDEKLFFGSGTQLSVL.

The chain links TRBV10-3 to TRBJ1-6; possible D gene TRBD1, 5 bases. The CDR3 length is 15 residues. Germline V gives CDR1 ENHRY, CDR2 SYGVKD. V gave up 3 bases and J gave up 2 bases, with 8 bases separating them. CDR3 in DNA: TGTGCCATCAGTGATGGGGCAGCCTATAATTCACCCCTCCACTTT. Protein product: CAISDGAAYNSPLHF.

V gene TRBV18 combines with J gene TRBJ2-5; TRBD2 agrees at 10 bases. The CDR3 totals 14 residues. V shed 4 bases, J shed 4 bases, and the junction held 3 bases outside the gene matches. CDR1 and CDR2 (germline): KGHSH, LQKENI. The CDR3 region is CASSRSSGGETQYF. The CDR3 DNA follows: TGTGCCAGCTCACGATCTAGCGGGGGAGAGACCCAGTACTTC.